The next 26 T cell receptor beta chains were all read from a single sample in a study of regulatory T cells in long-lasting Graves disease. Relying on iRepertoire HTBI primers and Arm-PCR of CDR3 regions, the team built TCR beta libraries. TCRdb re-analysed the multiplex PCR reads in MiXCR, keeping a single row per CDR3 protein. The data contain about 500,000 distinct CDR3 sequences, about 12% of them seen just once; the ten biggest clones take up more than 8%. Time point specified: newly diagnosed GD, antithyroid drugs for less than 3 months. The TCR library was made from RNA that had been extracted from PBMCs in TRIzol. The sample also formed part of further work on T cells in Graves' hyperthyroidism and ophthalmopathy.

The starting material was peripheral blood mononuclear cells (PBMCs), obtained at new diagnosis, from a patient treated with antithyroid drugs. The receptor source for this set is a woman under 40 with Graves disease.

In its sample, this clonotype was seen a few times. This chain uses TRBV12-3 or TRBV12-4 with TRBJ1-2; D uncertain. Trimming removed 4 bases from V and 0 bases from J, with 21 bases in between. This CDR3 comprises 18 residues. The CDR3 bases are TGTGCCAGCAGTTCCCTTCCCGGACGCCGGAACGCTAACTATGGCTACACCTTC. As protein: CASSSLPGRRNANYGYTF.

V is TRBV4-1 and J is TRBJ2-7, with D uncertain. The V gene lost 1 base and the J gene lost 2 bases, with 12 bases spanning the gap. CDR1 is MGHRA, CDR2 YSYEKL, per germline. The CDR3 sequence is 15 residues long. The CDR3 DNA reads TGCGCCAGCAGCCAAGCAATACGTGATACCTACGAGCAGTACTTC. Protein sequence: CASSQAIRDTYEQYF.

This clonotype was observed many times. The chain joins TRBV24-1 to TRBJ2-7; 8 bases are shared with TRBD2. Per the germline V gene, CDR1 is KGHDR and CDR2 is SFDVKD. The CDR3 spans 14 residues. V shed 5 bases and J 1 base; nucleotides not matched to a gene: 3. This CDR3 is CATSAAGGSYEQYF. The CDR3 DNA follows: TGTGCCACCAGTGCGGCGGGAGGTTCCTACGAGCAGTACTTC.

This clonotype has at least ten counts. The chain is built from TRBV6-1 and TRBJ1-2; 7 bases align to TRBD1. Germline V CDR1 and CDR2: MNHNS, SASEGT. The CDR3 consists of 14 residues. J lost 4 bases, V lost 6 bases, and 8 bases had no gene match. The CDR3 nucleotides read TGTGCCAGCAGAGGACGACAGGGCGGCTATGGCTACACCTTC. The encoded protein is CASRGRQGGYGYTF.

This clonotype was recorded many times. The CDR3 region is CASSSPASGSQDEQFF. CDR3 nucleotides: TGTGCCAGCAGTTCCCCAGCTAGCGGGAGTCAGGATGAGCAGTTCTTC. V is TRBV28 and J is TRBJ2-1; 10 nucleotides align to TRBD2. Germline lookup yields CDR1 MDHEN and CDR2 SYDVKM. V shed 4 bases and J 8 bases; nucleotides not matched to a gene: 11. This CDR3 region has 16 residues.

This clonotype came up many times. The V call is TRBV19, the J call TRBJ1-1, with 10 bases matching TRBD1. Germline CDR1 is LNHDA and CDR2 is SQIVND (reference sequence). The J segment lost 5 bases and the V segment lost 3 bases, leaving 6 bases of the junction unmatched. CDR3 length: 15 amino acids. Here the CDR3 reads CASSIWTGGGTEAFF. In DNA form, the CDR3 reads TGTGCCAGTAGTATCTGGACAGGGGGTGGGACTGAAGCTTTCTTT.

This clonotype was seen many times. This rearrangement joins TRBV11-3 to TRBJ2-6; TRBD2 might be the D (5 bases). Germline CDR1 SGHNT, CDR2 YENEEA. With 5 bases removed from V and 1 base from J, the gap between germline ends came to 6 bases. This CDR3 is 14 amino acids long. The CDR3 nucleotides read TGTGCCAGCAGCGGGGAGTCTGGGGCCAACGTCCTGACTTTC. This sequence encodes CASSGESGANVLTF.

Regarding this clonotype: This likely traces to a read error, being one base from a far larger clone. The rearrangement uses TRBV11-3 and TRBJ2-1; the D gene is possibly TRBD2 (6 bases). The V gene lost 1 base and the J gene lost 13 bases, with 23 bases spanning the gap. The germline CDR1 and CDR2 sequences are SGHNT and YENEEA. The CDR3 spans 16 residues. The CDR3 spells CASSLAGAGWRETQFF. The CDR3 DNA is TGTGCCAGCAGCTTAGCGGGAGCAGGGTGGAGAGAGACCCAGTTCTTC.

This clonotype was recorded at least ten times. In DNA, the CDR3 is TGTGCCAGCAGTCGGACAGGCCGAGGGTTATACAATGAGCAGTTCTTC. This sequence encodes CASSRTGRGLYNEQFF. J is TRBJ2-1 and V is TRBV28; 7 bases fit TRBD1. The CDR3 loop spans 16 amino acids. V lost 5 bases, J lost 4 bases, and 11 bases stayed unmatched. CDR1 and CDR2 (germline): MDHEN, SYDVKM.

This clonotype was counted between two and nine times. The chain couples TRBV7-9 to TRBJ2-7; possibly TRBD1 for D (6 bases). The V gene's germline CDR1 is SEHNR and CDR2 FQNEAQ (reference sequence). This CDR3 has 15 residues. V was clipped by 5 bases and J by 0 bases, with 14 bases between them. This chain's CDR3 is CASSPAGDLSYEQYF. CDR3 sequence (DNA): TGTGCCAGCAGCCCCGCAGGGGACCTCTCCTACGAGCAGTACTTC.

In its sample, this clonotype was seen many times. The chain links TRBV28 to TRBJ2-2; D unresolved. Germline assignment: CDR1 MDHEN and CDR2 SYDVKM. Between the trimmed V and J ends, which lost 3 bases and 3 bases, there was a span of 14 bases. The CDR3 runs 16 residues. CDR3 DNA: TGTGCCAGCAGTTTGATCGGCGCCAGTTACACCGGGGAGCTGTTTTTT. The encoded protein is CASSLIGASYTGELFF.

In this sample, this clonotype turned up many times. V usage is TRBV27 and J usage is TRBJ2-7; 7 positions agree with TRBD2. J was trimmed by 0 bases and V by 4 bases; bases with no gene match: 3. This CDR3 has 14 residues. Germline CDR1 MNHEY, CDR2 SMNVEV (reference sequence). Here the CDR3 reads CASSWSSGSYEQYF. The CDR3 nucleotides read TGTGCCAGCAGTTGGTCTAGCGGCTCCTACGAGCAGTACTTC.

Many counts were recorded for this clonotype. The V call is TRBV20-1, the J call TRBJ1-6, with D perhaps TRBD1 (6 bases). CDR3 size: 15 residues. V was shortened by 7 bases and J by 8 bases, with 21 bases between the two germline ends. The germline V gene has CDR1 DFQATT and CDR2 SNEGSKA (reference sequence). The CDR3 sequence: CSGRGAGERHSPLHF. CDR3 sequence (DNA): TGCAGTGGACGGGGGGCTGGGGAGAGGCATTCACCCCTCCACTTT.

This clonotype showed up just a few times. The genes are TRBV3-1 and TRBJ2-1; 8 bases agree with TRBD1. The J segment lost 10 bases and the V segment lost 1 base, leaving 15 bases of the junction unmatched. Germline V gene data show CDR1 as LGHDT and CDR2 as YNNKEL (reference sequence). The CDR3 is made up of 17 amino acids. The CDR3 DNA reads as TGTGCCAGCAGCCAAGGCCCTAACAGGGGGTGGGCTTTGGAGCAGTTCTTC. This codes for CASSQGPNRGWALEQFF.

The chain is built from TRBV30 and TRBJ2-1, with TRBD2 identical over 11 bases. CDR3 length equals 18 residues. Per the germline V gene, CDR1 is GTSNPN and CDR2 is SVGIG (reference sequence). Losses at the gene ends were 0 bases for V and 10 bases for J; bases not matched to a gene: 17. The CDR3: CAWSVTRLAGKPRGEQFF. For the CDR3, the DNA is TGTGCCTGGAGTGTAACCCGACTAGCGGGAAAACCACGGGGAGAGCAGTTCTTC.

The chain couples TRBV29-1 to TRBJ1-1; D might be TRBD1 (6 bases). The CDR3 covers 12 residues. Trimming took off 7 bases at V and 6 bases at J, with 15 bases between the two ends. Germline loops: CDR1 SQVTM, CDR2 ANQGSEA. The CDR3 DNA reads TGCAGCGCCAGGGGCTCGGGACCTGAAGCTTTCTTT. Protein product: CSARGSGPEAFF.

This clonotype has more than one count but fewer than ten. The chain employs TRBV14 and TRBJ2-1; TRBD2 aligns across 16 bases. V gave up 1 base and J gave up 13 bases; unmatched junction bases: 4. The germline CDR1 and CDR2 sequences are SGHDN and FVKESK. The CDR3 has 15 residues. CDR3 DNA: TGTGCCAGCAGCCAAGCCGGGACTAGCGGGAGGGGCCAGTTCTTC. It codes for CASSQAGTSGRGQFF.

This clonotype was recorded a few times. The chain has TRBV7-9 and TRBJ1-2; possibly TRBD1 for D (6 bases). Germline values: CDR1 SEHNR, CDR2 FQNEAQ (reference sequence). The CDR3 contains 14 residues. V lost 5 bases, J lost 8 bases, and 18 bases lay in between. The CDR3: CASSPPGRGGGYTF. The CDR3 coding sequence is TGTGCCAGCAGCCCACCGGGCAGGGGAGGAGGCTACACCTTC.

This clonotype was seen at least ten times. V and J are TRBV2 and TRBJ2-1; D possibly matches TRBD1 or TRBD2 (5 bases each). V was trimmed by 6 bases and J by 7 bases, leaving 19 bases between them. The CDR3 spans 15 residues. In germline, CDR1 is SNHLY, CDR2 FYNNEI. This chain's CDR3 is CASRKRGPGGNEQFF. The CDR3 DNA is TGTGCCAGCAGGAAAAGAGGCCCTGGGGGTAATGAGCAGTTCTTC. Full variable domain (missing parts from reference TRBV2 and TRBJ2-1): EPEVTQTPSHQVTQMGQEVILRCVPISNHLYFYWYRQILGQKVEFLVSFYNNEISEKSEIFDDQFSVERPDGSNFTLKIRSTKLEDSAMYFCASRKRGPGGNEQFFGPGTRLTVL.

This clonotype was observed many times. This rearrangement joins TRBV27 to TRBJ2-7, with 16 bases fitting TRBD2. The germline V gene has CDR1 MNHEY and CDR2 SMNVEV (reference sequence). The CDR3 has 17 residues. V shed 6 bases, J shed 6 bases, and the junction held 11 bases outside the gene matches. CDR3 loop: CASSPVGTSGRAGEQYF. For the CDR3, the DNA is TGTGCCAGCAGCCCAGTGGGGACTAGCGGGAGGGCGGGCGAGCAGTACTTC.

This clonotype was observed at least ten times. V gene TRBV7-2 combines with J gene TRBJ2-5; D gene ambiguous. The CDR3 runs 14 residues. CDR1 is SGHTA and CDR2 is FQGNSA in the germline V gene. Between the trimmed V and J ends, which lost 4 bases and 1 base, there was a span of 10 bases. CDR3 sequence reads: CASSSGWGQETQYF. Written as DNA, the CDR3 is TGTGCCAGCAGCTCAGGTTGGGGCCAAGAGACCCAGTACTTC.

This clonotype was counted ten times or more. The chain links TRBV2 to TRBJ2-7; the match to TRBD2 covers 13 bases. This CDR3 comprises 16 residues. Per germline, CDR1 SNHLY and CDR2 FYNNEI. V lost 6 bases and J lost 2; bases outside the gene matches: 7. The CDR3: CASSHRGLAGAYEQYF. The CDR3 DNA reads TGTGCCAGCAGCCACAGAGGACTAGCGGGGGCCTACGAGCAGTACTTC.

This clonotype was counted at least ten times. The chain recombines TRBV11-3 with TRBJ2-1; possible D gene TRBD2, 5 bases. This CDR3 has 14 residues. Trimming removed 4 bases at V and 0 bases at J, with 7 bases between. Germline CDR1 SGHNT, CDR2 YENEEA. CDR3 sequence (DNA): TGTGCCAGCAGCTCGAGGGCCTCCTACAATGAGCAGTTCTTC. It codes for CASSSRASYNEQFF. Complete variable domain (other parts from reference TRBV11-3 and TRBJ2-1): EAGVVQSPRYKIIEKKQPVAFWCNPISGHNTLYWYLQNLGQGPELLIRYENEEAVDDSQLPKDRFSAERLKGVDSTLKIQPAELGDSAVYLCASSSRASYNEQFFGPGTRLTVL.

There are many counts of this clonotype. The chain couples TRBV29-1 to TRBJ2-7; possibly TRBD1 for D (6 bases). The V gene's germline CDR1 is SQVTM and CDR2 ANQGSEA. The CDR3 totals 13 residues. V dropped 7 bases and J dropped 2 bases, with 15 bases sitting between them. CDR3 nucleotide sequence: TGCAGCGCCGTCACAGGGATCCCCTACGAGCAGTACTTC. Translation: CSAVTGIPYEQYF.

This clonotype was seen more than once but under ten times. This chain connects TRBV7-9 to TRBJ1-2, with D maybe TRBD1 (5 bases). Germline V gene lookup returns CDR1 SEHNR and CDR2 FQNEAQ (reference sequence). This CDR3 comprises 15 residues. Deletions cut 5 bases from V and 2 bases from J, with 15 bases between. The CDR3: CASSRFPHRNYGYTF. Written as DNA, the CDR3 is TGTGCCAGCAGCCGATTTCCGCACAGGAACTATGGCTACACCTTC.

V gene TRBV6-1 combines with J gene TRBJ2-1, with 10 bases matching TRBD2. J gave up 4 bases and V 7 bases, and 4 bases lay outside the gene matches. The CDR3 extends over 14 amino acids. CDR1 MNHNS and CDR2 SASEGT come from the germline V gene. The CDR3 DNA reads TGTGCCAGCAAATCTAGCGGGAGTTACAATGAGCAGTTCTTC. It yields the protein CASKSSGSYNEQFF.